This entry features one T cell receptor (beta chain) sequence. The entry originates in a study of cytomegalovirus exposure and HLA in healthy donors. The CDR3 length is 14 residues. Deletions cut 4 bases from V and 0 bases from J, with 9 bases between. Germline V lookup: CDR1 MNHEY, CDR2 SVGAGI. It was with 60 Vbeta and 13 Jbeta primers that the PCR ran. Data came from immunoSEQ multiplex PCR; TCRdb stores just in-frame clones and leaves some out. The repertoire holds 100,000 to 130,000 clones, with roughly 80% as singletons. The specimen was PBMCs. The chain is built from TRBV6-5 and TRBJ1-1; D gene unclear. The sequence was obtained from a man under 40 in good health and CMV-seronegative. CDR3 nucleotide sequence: TGTGCCAGCAGTTTTGGGAGGGTGAACACTGAAGCTTTCTTT. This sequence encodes CASSFGRVNTEAFF.